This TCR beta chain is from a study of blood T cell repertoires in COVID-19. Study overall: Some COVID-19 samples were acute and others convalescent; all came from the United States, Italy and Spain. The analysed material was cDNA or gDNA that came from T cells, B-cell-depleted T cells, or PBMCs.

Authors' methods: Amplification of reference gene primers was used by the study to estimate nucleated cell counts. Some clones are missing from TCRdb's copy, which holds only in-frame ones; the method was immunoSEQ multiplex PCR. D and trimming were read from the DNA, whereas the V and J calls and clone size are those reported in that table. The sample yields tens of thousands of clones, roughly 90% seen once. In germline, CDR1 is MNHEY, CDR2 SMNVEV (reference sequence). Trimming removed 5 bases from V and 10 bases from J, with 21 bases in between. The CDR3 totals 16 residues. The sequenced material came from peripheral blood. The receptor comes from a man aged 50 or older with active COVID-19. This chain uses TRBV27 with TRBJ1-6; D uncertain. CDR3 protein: CASSASTGVLRSPLHF. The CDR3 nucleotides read TGTGCCAGCAGTGCAAGTACGGGTGTACTTCGGTCACCCCTCCACTTT.